What follows are 9 T cell receptor beta chains derived from one specimen sequenced in a study of cytomegalovirus exposure and HLA in healthy donors. The primer mix had 60 Vbeta and 13 Jbeta primers. Profiled with immunoSEQ multiplex PCR; TCRdb holds only in-frame clones, not every one. Here the sample spans about 190,000 clones, over 80% being singletons. The material sequenced was PBMCs. The source is a woman aged 45 to 65 in good health and CMV-seropositive.

V is TRBV28 and J is TRBJ1-2, with 9 bases fitting TRBD1. Germline trimming cut 8 bases from V and 7 bases from J; bases unmatched to any gene: 8. Germline V lookup: CDR1 MDHEN, CDR2 SYDVKM. The CDR3 sequence is 13 residues long. The DNA for the CDR3 is TGTGCCAGCCGGGACAGGGTCCTTGGTGGCTACACCTTC. The encoded protein is CASRDRVLGGYTF.

The genes are TRBV2 and TRBJ2-7, with a tentative D call TRBD1 (5 bases). Germline values: CDR1 SNHLY, CDR2 FYNNEI. The CDR3 is 14 residues long. The V end was cut by 4 bases, the J end by 3 bases, with 13 bases between. CDR3 protein: CASSGRADSYEQYF. The CDR3 region has the DNA TGTGCCAGCAGTGGCCGGGCAGACAGCTACGAGCAGTACTTC.

J is TRBJ1-1 and V is TRBV7-3; a possible D gene is TRBD1 (5 bases). CDR1 SGHTA and CDR2 FQGTGA come from the germline V gene. Trimming took off 2 bases at V and 1 base at J, with 5 bases between the two ends. The CDR3 is 13 residues long. This CDR3 is CASSLDRNTEAFF. CDR3 DNA sequence: TGTGCCAGCAGCTTAGACAGGAACACTGAAGCTTTCTTT. The entire variable domain, with the rest obtained from reference TRBV7-3 and TRBJ1-1, is as follows: GAGVSQTPSNKVTEKGKYVELRCDPISGHTALYWYRQSLGQGPEFLIYFQGTGAADDSGLPNDRFFAVRPEGSVSTLKIQRTERGDSAVYLCASSLDRNTEAFFGQGTRLTVV.

The gene calls are TRBV11-2 and TRBJ1-3, with D possibly matching TRBD1 (5 bases). This CDR3 is 14 amino acids long. Looked up from germline, CDR1 is SGHAT and CDR2 is FQNNGV. V lost 4 bases, J lost 0 bases, and 7 bases lay in between. The CDR3, as DNA: TGTGCCAGCAGCTGGGGCAGCTCTGGAAACACCATATATTTT. It codes for CASSWGSSGNTIYF. The full variable domain, in which reference TRBV11-2 and TRBJ1-3 provide the parts outside the CDR3, is EAGVAQSPRYKIIEKRQSVAFWCNPISGHATLYWYQQILGQGPKLLIQFQNNGVVDDSQLPKDRFSAERLKGVDSTLKIQPAKLEDSAVYLCASSWGSSGNTIYFGEGSWLTVV.

This chain uses TRBV2 with TRBJ1-5; D may be TRBD1 (5 bases). V lost 2 bases and J lost 8, with 10 bases in between. There are 13 residues in the CDR3. CDR1 and CDR2 from the germline V gene are SNHLY and FYNNEI. Here the CDR3 reads CASSERGGEPQHF. CDR3 nucleotides: TGTGCCAGCAGTGAACGGGGCGGGGAGCCCCAGCATTTT.

The chain is built from TRBV6-6 and TRBJ1-1; 11 bases agree with TRBD1. V lost 5 bases and J lost 5; bases outside the gene matches: 10. The CDR3 has 16 amino acids. Germline values: CDR1 MNHNY, CDR2 SVGAGI (reference sequence). CDR3 in amino acids: CASSPTRTGGRTEAFF. Here the CDR3 DNA reads TGTGCCAGCAGTCCCACCAGGACAGGGGGCAGGACTGAAGCTTTCTTT.

The chain couples TRBV6-5 to TRBJ2-7; 7 bases are shared with TRBD1. The CDR3 has 15 amino acids. Germline V gene lookup returns CDR1 MNHEY and CDR2 SVGAGI. Germline trimming cut 2 bases from V and 2 bases from J; bases unmatched to any gene: 6. DNA of the CDR3: TGTGCCAGCAGTTACGGACAGGAGGTACCCTACGAGCAGTACTTC. Protein: CASSYGQEVPYEQYF.

The rearrangement links TRBV30 to TRBJ2-5, with 7 bases fitting TRBD1. The end of the DNA aligns better with TRBJ2-7, so the J call may be wrong. Germline values: CDR1 GTSNPN, CDR2 SVGIG (reference sequence). The CDR3 consists of 17 residues. The CDR3 coding sequence is TGTGCCTGGAGTGTTCTTCGGGACAGCCTATTCTACTACGAGCAGTACTTC. Translating it yields CAWSVLRDSLFYYEQYF.

This chain joins TRBV7-9 and TRBJ1-1, with D hard to call. CDR3 size: 14 residues. Germline CDR1 is SEHNR and CDR2 is FQNEAQ (reference sequence). Trimming removed 1 base from V and 1 base from J, with 7 bases in between. The CDR3 region has the DNA TGTGCCAGCAGCTTAGGACACCAGAACACTGAAGCTTTCTTT. Translated: CASSLGHQNTEAFF.